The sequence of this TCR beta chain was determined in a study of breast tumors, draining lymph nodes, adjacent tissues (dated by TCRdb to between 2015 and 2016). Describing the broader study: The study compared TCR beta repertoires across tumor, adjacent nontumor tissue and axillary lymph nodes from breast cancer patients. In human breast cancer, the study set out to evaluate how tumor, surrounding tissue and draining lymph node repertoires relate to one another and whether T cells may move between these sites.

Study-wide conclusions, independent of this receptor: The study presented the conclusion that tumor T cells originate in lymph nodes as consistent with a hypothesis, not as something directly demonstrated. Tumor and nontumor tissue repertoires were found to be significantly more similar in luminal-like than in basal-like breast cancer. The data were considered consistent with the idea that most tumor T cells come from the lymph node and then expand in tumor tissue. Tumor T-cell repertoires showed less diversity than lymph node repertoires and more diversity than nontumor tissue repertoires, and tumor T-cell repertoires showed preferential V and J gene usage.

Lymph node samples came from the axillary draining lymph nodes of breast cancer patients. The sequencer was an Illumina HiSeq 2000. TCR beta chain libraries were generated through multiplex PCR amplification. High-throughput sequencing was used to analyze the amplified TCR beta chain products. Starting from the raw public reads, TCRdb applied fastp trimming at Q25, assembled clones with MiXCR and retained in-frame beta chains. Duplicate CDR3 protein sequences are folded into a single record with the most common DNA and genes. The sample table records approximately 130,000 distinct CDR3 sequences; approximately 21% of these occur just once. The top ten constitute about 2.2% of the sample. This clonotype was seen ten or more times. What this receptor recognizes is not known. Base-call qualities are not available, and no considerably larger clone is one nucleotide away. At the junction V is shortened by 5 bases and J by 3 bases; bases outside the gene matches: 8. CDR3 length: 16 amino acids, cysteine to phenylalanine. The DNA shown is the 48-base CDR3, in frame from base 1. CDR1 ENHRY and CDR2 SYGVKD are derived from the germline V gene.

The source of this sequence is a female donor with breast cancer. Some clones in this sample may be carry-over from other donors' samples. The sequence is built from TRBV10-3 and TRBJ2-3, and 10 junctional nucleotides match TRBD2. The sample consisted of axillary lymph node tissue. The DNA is TGTGCCATCAGTTTCTCGACTAGCGGGCATACAGATACGCAGTATTTT. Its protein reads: CAISFSTSGHTDTQYF.